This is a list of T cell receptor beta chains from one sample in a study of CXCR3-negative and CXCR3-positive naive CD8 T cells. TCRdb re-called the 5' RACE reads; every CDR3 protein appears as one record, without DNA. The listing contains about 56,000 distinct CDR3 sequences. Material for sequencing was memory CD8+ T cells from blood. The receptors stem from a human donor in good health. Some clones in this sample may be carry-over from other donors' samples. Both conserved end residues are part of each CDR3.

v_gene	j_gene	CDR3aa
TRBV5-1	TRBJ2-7	CASSWDTSYEQYF
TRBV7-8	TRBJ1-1	CASSRDRVDTEAFF
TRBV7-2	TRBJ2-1	CASRKGTEIYNEQFF
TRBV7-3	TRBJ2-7	CASSLIPDYEQYF
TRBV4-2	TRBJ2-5	CASSQELAGGAETQYF
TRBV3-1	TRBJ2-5	CASSHVGGSLVQETQYF
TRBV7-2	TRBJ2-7	CASSSTGVGSYEQYF
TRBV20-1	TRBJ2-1	CSARDFERYNEQFF
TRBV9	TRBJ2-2	CASSETGNTGELFF
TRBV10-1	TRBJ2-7	CASSVGSSYEQYF
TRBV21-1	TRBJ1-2	CASSPPGPRAGGYTF
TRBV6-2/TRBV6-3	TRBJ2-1	CASSHTESSYNEQFF
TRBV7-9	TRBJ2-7	CASSSGLNYEQYF
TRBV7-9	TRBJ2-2	CASSLLGQNTGELFF
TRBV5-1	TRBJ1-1	CASSFGPPRNPMNTEAFF
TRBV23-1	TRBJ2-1	CASSESVAPVFSYNEQFF
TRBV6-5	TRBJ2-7	CASKSTGPWQYF